Included here is one TCR beta chain sequence, with context. The data derive from a study of shared clonotypes between healthy human individuals. The method was immunoSEQ multiplex PCR; TCRdb's version includes in-frame clones alone and lacks a portion of them. The sample lists more than 400,000 clones; approximately 82% were seen once. CDR1 and CDR2 from the germline V gene are MDHEN and SYDVKM. After removal of 7 bases from V and 5 bases from J, the junction contained 8 bases not matched to a gene. The CDR3 extends over 14 amino acids. V gene TRBV28 combines with J gene TRBJ2-5; TRBD2 matches 9 bases. The TCR comes from a woman between 35 and 50 years old in good health. Some clones in this sample may be carry-over from other donors' samples. The source material was PBMCs. CDR3 bases: TGTGCCAGCAAGGGCGGGAGGGCCCGGGAGACCCAGTACTTC. It specifies CASKGGRARETQYF.